One and the same sample provided the 28 T cell receptor beta chains below, sequenced in a study of T cells in women clearing cervical HPV infection. Produced via immunoSEQ multiplex PCR; TCRdb's table is partial and in-frame only. The sample features roughly 28,000 clones, with approximately 3% in its top ten. The material sequenced was blood buffy coat. These receptors came from a woman aged 18-70 years with a cervical HPV16 infection that either progressed to CIN3+ or cleared (not recorded which).

The CDR3 is CASTWTGSNSPLHF. The sequenced part of the CDR3 DNA is TGTGCCAGCACCTGGACAGGGAGCAATTCACCC. The chain recombines TRBV7-2 with TRBJ1-6; 8 bases line up with TRBD1. The read ends 3 residues before the CDR3 terminus; that terminus is restored from the germline J gene. Germline loops: CDR1 SGHTA, CDR2 FQGNSA. After removal of 7 bases from V and 7 bases from J, the junction contained 6 bases not matched to a gene. The CDR3 spans 14 residues.

In regard to this clone: The read gets to within 3 residues of the CDR3 end, and the germline J gene fills in the rest. V is TRBV20-1 and J is TRBJ2-2; 12 bases align to TRBD2. The CDR3 consists of 17 residues. Losses at the gene ends were 0 bases for V and 5 bases for J; bases not matched to a gene: 7. CDR1 and CDR2 from the germline V gene are DFQATT and SNEGSKA (reference sequence). Incomplete CDR3 DNA: TGCAGTGCTAGAGATCCTAGCGGGAGGGGGGGAACCGGGGAG. It translates to CSARDPSGRGGTGE. In full, the CDR3 reads CSARDPSGRGGTGELFF.

The CDR3 DNA, read in part, is TGTGCCAGCAGGCTAGATCTACAGGGGGGCACAGATACG. It translates to CASRLDLQGGTDT. Given in full, the CDR3 is CASRLDLQGGTDTQYF. The V gene is TRBV5-4, the J gene TRBJ2-3; 8 bases align to TRBD1. The CDR3 end lies 3 residues beyond the end of the read and is filled in from the germline J gene. Germline values: CDR1 SGHNT, CDR2 YYREEE (reference sequence). Trimming took 5 bases from V and 1 from J; bases not matched to a gene: 9. The CDR3 spans 16 residues. Looking up the rest from reference TRBV5-4 and TRBJ2-3 gives the full variable domain: ETGVTQSPTHLIKTRGQQVTLRCSSQSGHNTVSWYQQALGQGPQFIFQYYREEENGRGNFPPRFSGLQFPNYSSELNVNALELDDSALYLCASRLDLQGGTDTQYFGPGTRLTVL.

This clone is classed as medium-sized by frequency. Sequencing ends 3 residues short of the CDR3 end; the germline J gene provides the rest. The chain employs TRBV2 and TRBJ2-1; TRBD2 aligns across 11 bases. V lost 10 bases and J lost 6; bases outside the gene matches: 8. The CDR3 is 14 residues long. CDR1 is SNHLY and CDR2 is FYNNEI in the germline V gene. The chain's CDR3 is CATTKGLAANEQFF. CDR3 DNA (partial): TGTGCCACCACAAAGGGACTAGCGGCCAATGAG.

With regard to this clone: The CDR3 end is not reached by the read, which stops 3 residues before it; the germline J gene fills it in. V usage is TRBV23-1 and J usage is TRBJ1-1; D is perhaps TRBD1 (6 bases). TRBV23-1 is annotated as an ORF whose role is uncertain. This CDR3 has 14 residues. Trimming took off 6 bases at V and 1 base at J, with 12 bases between the two ends. CDR3: CASRLDRWNTEAFF. CDR3 bases read: TGCGCCAGCAGACTCGACAGGTGGAACACTGAA.

To note about this clone: The read ends 3 residues shy of where the CDR3 ends; the end is completed using the germline J gene. This sequence joins TRBV6-1 and TRBJ2-1; 9 positions match TRBD1. J gave up 7 bases and V 0 bases, and 7 bases lay outside the gene matches. CDR3 length equals 16 residues. From germline, CDR1 is MNHNS and CDR2 SASEGT. CDR3 DNA (partial): TGTGCCAGCAGTGAAGCGTTGGGACAGGGCGGTAATGAG. It specifies CASSEALGQGGNE. The whole CDR3 sequence is CASSEALGQGGNEQFF.

For this clone: The CDR3 end is not reached by the read, which stops 3 residues before it; the germline J gene fills it in. The V gene is TRBV6-1, the J gene TRBJ2-2, with TRBD2 matching over 9 bases. V shed 0 bases, J shed 0 bases, and the junction held 5 bases outside the gene matches. This CDR3 comprises 18 residues. Germline-derived CDR1 and CDR2 are MNHNS and SASEGT. The DNA read from the CDR3 is TGTGCCAGCAGTGAAGCGTGGGCGGGAGGGCCGAACACCGGGGAG. Translated, it gives CASSEAWAGGPNTGE. The entire CDR3 is CASSEAWAGGPNTGELFF.

With regard to this clone: The read terminates 3 residues before the CDR3 end, so the remaining end is supplied by the germline J gene. The chain couples TRBV7-2 to TRBJ2-7; 8 bases line up with TRBD2. The CDR3 is made up of 13 amino acids. The germline V gene encodes CDR1 SGHTA and CDR2 FQGNSA. With 8 bases clipped from V and 5 bases from J, the junction kept 8 bases outside the gene matches. The CDR3 bases that were read are TGTGCCAGCGGGTCCGGGGGGGCCAACGAG. Its translation is CASGSGGANE. The entire CDR3 protein reads CASGSGGANEQYF.

A word on this clone: The sequence runs out 3 residues before the end of the CDR3; the remainder is reconstructed from the germline J gene. V and J are TRBV7-8 and TRBJ2-6, with TRBD1 as a possible D gene (7 bases). Between the trimmed V and J ends, which lost 5 bases and 2 bases, there was a span of 19 bases. Germline V lookup: CDR1 SGHVS, CDR2 FQNEAQ. The CDR3 has 18 residues. CDR3 bases read: TGTGCCAGCAGCCCAGGACGACAGGGACTGGCTGGGGCCAACGTC. Its translation: CASSPGRQGLAGANV. The whole CDR3 is CASSPGRQGLAGANVLTF.

As regards this clone: The CDR3 extends 3 residues past the end of the read, so its final part is completed from the germline J gene. The chain carries TRBV12-3 or TRBV12-4 and TRBJ1-4, with D unclear. Deletions cut 6 bases from V and 7 bases from J, with 15 bases between. The CDR3 spans 14 residues. CDR3 region: CASSPGRSGEKLFF. The sequenced part of the CDR3 DNA is TGTGCCAGCAGCCCAGGACGGAGCGGTGAAAAA.

Comment on this clone: The observed sequence ends 3 residues before the CDR3 terminus, with the missing tail filled in from the germline J gene. The gene calls are TRBV7-9 and TRBJ2-7; 7 nucleotides match TRBD2. The germline CDR1 and CDR2 sequences are SEHNR and FQNEAQ (reference sequence). The V and J ends lost 5 bases and 4 bases, in that order; junction bases with no gene match: 8. The CDR3 is 14 amino acids. This chain's CDR3 is CASSPSGVQYEQYF. CDR3 bases read: TGTGCCAGCAGCCCCAGCGGGGTCCAATACGAG. The full variable domain, in which reference TRBV7-9 and TRBJ2-7 provide the parts outside the CDR3, is DTGVSQNPRHKITKRGQNVTFRCDPISEHNRLYWYRQTLGQGPEFLTYFQNEAQLEKSRLLSDRFSAERPKGSFSTLEIQRTEQGDSAMYLCASSPSGVQYEQYFGPGTRLTVT.

Worth noting for this clone: The read stops 3 residues short of the end of the CDR3; the missing end is completed from the germline J gene. The V gene is TRBV5-4, the J gene TRBJ2-3; 8 bases align to TRBD1. From germline, CDR1 is SGHNT and CDR2 YYREEE (reference sequence). V lost 0 bases, J lost 4 bases, and 4 bases stayed unmatched. The CDR3 sequence is 15 residues long. The CDR3 DNA, read in part, is TGTGCCAGCAGCTTGGACAGGGGGTTGCCAGATACG. It specifies CASSLDRGLPDT. The full CDR3 is CASSLDRGLPDTQYF.

The CDR3 here is CASSPSHGGLSRDTQYF. The part of the CDR3 DNA that was read is TGTGCCAGCTCACCATCCCACGGCGGACTTTCAAGAGATACG. This chain connects TRBV18 to TRBJ2-3, with a tentative D call TRBD2 (5 bases). Coverage ceases 3 residues before the CDR3 finishes, and the germline J gene fills in the end. The germline V and J ends were trimmed by 2 bases and 5 bases, with 20 bases remaining between them. Germline CDR1 reads KGHSH; CDR2 reads LQKENI. This CDR3 region has 17 residues.

As to this clone: The observed sequence ends 3 residues before the CDR3 terminus, with the missing tail filled in from the germline J gene. The chain carries TRBV7-9 and TRBJ1-1; D possibly corresponds to TRBD1 (6 bases). Trimming left V 6 bases short and J 2 bases short, with 10 bases between. The germline V gene has CDR1 SEHNR and CDR2 FQNEAQ (reference sequence). The CDR3 is 13 residues long. Partial CDR3 DNA: TGTGCCAGCAGAAGACAGGAAAACACTGAA. It is translated as CASRRQENTE. The whole CDR3 sequence reads CASRRQENTEAFF.

In regard to this clone: The read gets to within 3 residues of the CDR3 end, and the germline J gene fills in the rest. The chain carries TRBV2 and TRBJ2-3; 9 bases agree with TRBD2. From germline, CDR1 is SNHLY and CDR2 FYNNEI. The CDR3 contains 15 residues. The junction had 9 bases not matched to a gene; V was cut back by 6 bases and J by 5 bases. The CDR3 bases that were read are TGTGCCAGCAGGGCCCGGACTAGCGTTAAAGATACG. Amino acid sequence: CASRARTSVKDT. The whole CDR3 protein is CASRARTSVKDTQYF.

With regard to this clone: The read terminates 3 residues ahead of where the CDR3 ends, so the germline J gene completes it. V is TRBV5-1 and J is TRBJ2-1; 7 bases map to TRBD2. Germline values: CDR1 SGHRS, CDR2 YFSETQ. With 5 bases clipped from V and 5 bases from J, the junction kept 10 bases outside the gene matches. This CDR3 comprises 15 residues. CDR3 protein: CASSLIAGQNNEQFF. The sequenced CDR3 bases are TGCGCCAGCAGTTTAATAGCGGGCCAAAACAATGAG.

Notes on this clone: The read ends 3 residues before the CDR3 terminus; that terminus is restored from the germline J gene. The chain has TRBV12-3 or TRBV12-4 and TRBJ1-2; the match to TRBD1 covers 8 bases. CDR3 length: 15 amino acids. The part of the CDR3 DNA that was read is TGTGCCAGCAGTCCCAACCGACAGGGGTTGGGCGGC. Protein sequence: CASSPNRQGLGG. In full, the CDR3 reads CASSPNRQGLGGYTF.

As regards this clone: The CDR3 end falls 3 residues outside the read, so it is completed with the germline J gene. This chain joins TRBV19 and TRBJ2-7; D remains unclear. The V gene's germline CDR1 is LNHDA and CDR2 SQIVND (reference sequence). Trimming pared 5 bases from V and 2 bases from J, leaving 13 bases between. This CDR3 contains 14 residues. The CDR3 reads CASSVYSTAYEQYF. The CDR3 bases that were read are TGTGCCAGTAGTGTCTACTCAACGGCCTACGAG.

For this clone: Sequencing ends 3 residues short of the CDR3 end; the germline J gene provides the rest. This chain joins TRBV10-3 and TRBJ1-6; D gene unclear. This CDR3 region has 12 residues. Germline-derived CDR1 and CDR2 are ENHRY and SYGVKD. The germline V and J ends were trimmed by 10 bases and 7 bases, with 11 bases remaining between them. CDR3 sequence: CARNRENSPLHF. Partial CDR3 DNA: TGTGCCAGGAACAGAGAAAATTCACCC.

CDR3 region: CASGINRVSGYTF. CDR3 bases read: TGTGCTAGTGGTATCAACAGGGTCAGTGGC. The V gene is TRBV12-5, the J gene TRBJ1-2; D is perhaps TRBD1 (6 bases). The missing CDR3 end, 3 residues past where the read stops, is filled in from the germline J gene. Trimming stripped 5 bases from V and 7 bases from J, with 14 bases between. This CDR3 spans 13 amino acids. CDR1 and CDR2 from the germline V gene are LGHNT and FRNRAP.

Worth noting for this clone: The sequence runs out 3 residues before the end of the CDR3; the remainder is reconstructed from the germline J gene. The chain carries TRBV11-2 and TRBJ2-5, with D perhaps TRBD2 (5 bases). Germline V gene data show CDR1 as SGHAT and CDR2 as FQNNGV. CDR3 length: 12 residues. V was clipped by 5 bases and J by 7 bases, with 11 bases between them. The CDR3 sequence is CASSRRRGTQYF. CDR3 bases read: TGTGCCAGCAGCCGCCGACGGGGGACC.

Turning to this clone: The CDR3 extends 3 residues past the end of the read, so its final part is completed from the germline J gene. The rearrangement joins TRBV18 to TRBJ1-5, with unresolved D. Germline assignment: CDR1 KGHSH and CDR2 LQKENI. The CDR3 sequence is 13 residues long. Trimming took 4 bases from V and 5 from J, leaving 9 bases between them. The CDR3 spells CASSRDVYQPQHF. CDR3 DNA (partial): TGTGCCAGCTCACGCGATGTGTATCAGCCC.

With regard to this clone: Read sequence stops 3 residues before the CDR3 end, and the germline J gene provides the missing end. The chain uses TRBV20-1 and TRBJ2-1; D remains unclear. Germline CDR1 is DFQATT and CDR2 is SNEGSKA (reference sequence). This CDR3 contains 13 residues. The V gene lost 3 bases and the J gene lost 4 bases, with 10 bases spanning the gap. The DNA read from the CDR3 is TGCAGTGCTAGTCGCGACTTATACAATGAG. Encoded protein: CSASRDLYNE. The full CDR3 reads CSASRDLYNEQFF.

Points on this clone: The DNA ends 3 residues before the CDR3 does, and the rest of the CDR3 is filled in from the germline J gene. The chain carries TRBV19 and TRBJ1-2, with TRBD1 matching 9 bases. The germline V gene encodes CDR1 LNHDA and CDR2 SQIVND (reference sequence). J lost 5 bases, V lost 3 bases, and 7 bases had no gene match. The CDR3 consists of 15 residues. CDR3: CASSIPGQGSYGYTF. Partial CDR3 DNA: TGTGCCAGTAGTATTCCGGGACAGGGTTCTTATGGC.

Regarding this clone: Read coverage stops 3 residues before the CDR3 terminus; the germline J gene supplies the remainder. The chain employs TRBV12-3 or TRBV12-4 and TRBJ2-3, with D maybe TRBD2 (6 bases). Trimming took off 2 bases at V and 0 bases at J, with 15 bases between the two ends. This CDR3 spans 17 amino acids. Here the CDR3 reads CASSLYPPGTSTDTQYF. CDR3 bases read: TGTGCCAGCAGTTTATATCCCCCGGGGACTAGCACAGATACG.

About this clone: The read ends 3 residues before the CDR3 terminus; that terminus is restored from the germline J gene. The chain carries TRBV12-5 and TRBJ2-7, with D unclear. The CDR3 has 16 residues. Trimming pared 0 bases from V and 6 bases from J, leaving 18 bases between. Germline V lookup: CDR1 LGHNT, CDR2 FRNRAP. The CDR3 spells CASGLVLPESKGEQYF. Partial CDR3 DNA: TGTGCTAGTGGTTTGGTACTCCCGGAATCAAAGGGCGAG.

As concerns this clone: The read is 3 residues too short to cover the CDR3 end, so that end is filled in from the germline J gene. The chain recombines TRBV7-6 with TRBJ2-3, with D unclear. CDR1 and CDR2 (germline): SGHVS, FNYEAQ. CDR3 length: 15 residues. Trimming took off 2 bases at V and 2 bases at J, with 11 bases between the two ends. The sequenced CDR3 bases are TGTGCCAGCAGCTTAAGGCCCCTGTTCACAGATACG. Translation gives CASSLRPLFTDT. From start to end, the CDR3 is CASSLRPLFTDTQYF.

Concerning this clone itself: The CDR3 is cut off 3 residues early in the read; its end comes from the germline J gene. This sequence joins TRBV4-1 and TRBJ1-2; 7 bases align to TRBD1. Germline CDR1 reads MGHRA; CDR2 reads YSYEKL. There are 15 residues in the CDR3. With V trimmed by 3 bases and J by 2 bases, 6 bases remained unmatched. The CDR3 loop is CASSHGVRGNYGYTF. Incomplete CDR3 DNA: TGCGCCAGCAGCCATGGGGTCAGGGGGAACTATGGC.